Sequencing of this T cell receptor (beta chain) was carried out in a study of blood T cell repertoires in COVID-19. Method: immunoSEQ multiplex PCR; TCRdb's copy keeps in-frame clones and lacks some. The data show roughly 150,000 clones, about nine tenths seen once. The V end was cut by 1 base, the J end by 5 bases, with 8 bases between. The germline CDR1 and CDR2 sequences are MGHRA and YSYEKL. CDR3 length equals 14 residues. The origin of this receptor is a man aged 18 to 30 with acute or convalescent COVID-19. Sequenced: peripheral blood. The chain is built from TRBV4-1 and TRBJ2-2; D is perhaps TRBD1 (5 bases). This CDR3 reads CASSQGTLTGELFF. In nucleotides, the CDR3 is TGCGCCAGCAGCCAAGGGACATTAACCGGGGAGCTGTTTTTT.